The clone carrying this TCR beta chain was counted ten times or more. Antigen specificity is unknown. A process of 5'RACE template switching, which added a universal primer site and UMIs, was used to make TCR cDNA. Via MiXCR, TCRdb re-called the 5' RACE reads, giving one row per CDR3 protein. The sample holds about 47,000 distinct CDR3 sequences, roughly 7.3% seen once. This specimen belongs to a study of T cells after yellow fever vaccination. Study summary: Libraries from low-cell-number fractions were prepared with the SMART-Seq v4 Ultra Low Input RNA kit.

Broader study findings: At around 95% for CD4 and about 91% for CD8, most primary-vaccination clones showed up again after the booster.

The sample consisted of CD8+ T cells sorted from PBMCs, taken more than 13 days after the first yellow fever vaccination. This TCR was recovered from a man aged 18-30 years who received the YFV17D yellow fever vaccine.

This CDR3 is CASSTGTSGSYEQYF. The CDR3 DNA reads TGCGCCAGCAGCACCGGGACTAGCGGCTCCTACGAGCAGTACTTC. The V gene is TRBV4-3, the J gene TRBJ2-7; 11 nucleotides line up with TRBD2. Trimming took 5 bases from V and 0 from J; bases not matched to a gene: 3. CDR1 LGHNA and CDR2 YSLEER come from the germline V gene. CDR3 length: 15 amino acids.